This T cell receptor (beta chain) originates from a study of identical twins. As to this clonotype: The antigen remains unidentified.

General study results and limits: Models underestimated out-of-frame TCR alpha sharing in monozygotic twins.

The CDR3 totals 16 residues. Trimming stripped 2 bases from V and 6 bases from J, with 18 bases between. The germline CDR1 and CDR2 sequences are SGHTA and FQGNSA. TCRdb reprocessed the 5' RACE reads with MiXCR, giving one entry per CDR3 protein. The data show approximately 550,000 distinct CDR3 sequences, approximately 20% seen once. This sample also appeared in a second study, on yellow fever vaccine responses in identical twins.

Source material: CD4+ T cells sorted from blood. This TCR came from a woman in her late teens or twenties in good health. The J gene is TRBJ2-3, the V gene TRBV7-2; D unresolved. CDR3 DNA: TGTGCCAGCAGCTTAACGGCGGTAACGCCCTCCGATACGCAGTATTTT. Protein product: CASSLTAVTPSDTQYF. Using reference TRBV7-2 and TRBJ2-3 for the parts outside the CDR3, the full variable domain is GAGVSQSPSNKVTEKGKDVELRCDPISGHTALYWYRQSLGQGLEFLIYFQGNSAPDKSGLPSDRFSAERTGGSVSTLTIQRTQQEDSAVYLCASSLTAVTPSDTQYFGPGTRLTVL.